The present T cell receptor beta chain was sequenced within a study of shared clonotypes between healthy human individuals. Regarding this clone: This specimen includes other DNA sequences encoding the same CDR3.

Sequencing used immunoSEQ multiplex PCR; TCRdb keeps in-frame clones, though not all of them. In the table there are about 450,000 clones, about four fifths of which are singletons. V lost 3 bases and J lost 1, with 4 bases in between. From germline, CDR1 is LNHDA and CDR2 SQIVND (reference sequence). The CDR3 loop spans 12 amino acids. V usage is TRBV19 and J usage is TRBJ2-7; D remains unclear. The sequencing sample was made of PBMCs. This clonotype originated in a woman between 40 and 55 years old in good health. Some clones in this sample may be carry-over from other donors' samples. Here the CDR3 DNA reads TGTGCCAGTAGTATTGGATCCTACGAGCAGTACTTC. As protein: CASSIGSYEQYF.